The sequence of this TCR beta chain was determined in a study of blood T cells in healthy people across ages (dated by TCRdb to between 2015 and 2017). Looking at the study overall: Template switching captured roughly one uniquely barcoded TCR beta cDNA molecule per two T cells in model experiments. To avoid experimental bias, donors of different ages were distributed randomly across sequencing lanes. Two additional independent replicas of 1 million unique cDNA reads from the same blood draw were analyzed for two donors (one aged 18 to 30 and one aged 80 or older). Donors were grouped into four age groups: young (average 16 years), middle-aged (less than 40), aged (about 60) and long-lived (less than 85). Using deep sequencing normalized with unique cDNA molecular identifiers, the study measured how TCR beta repertoire diversity changes with age. General study outcomes and caveats: Estimates of total diversity based on one million sequenced T cells were considered lower bounds and underestimates. As age increased, observed TCR beta diversity per million T cells dropped in a roughly linear way, and a significant reduction was already evident by age 40. Compared with the aged group, the long-lived group had more naive CD4+ T cells, fewer expanded clones and increased TCR diversity, suggesting age selection. There was a strong correlation between observed TCR beta diversity and the percentage of naive T cells measured by flow cytometry. Because donor CMV infection status was unknown, age-related changes in expanded clonotypes were potentially confounded. Conclusive comparison of naive and antigen-experienced compartments was prevented by the profiling of bulk unsorted PBMCs.

As regards this clonotype: It lacks a known antigen. No base quality information exists; no much larger clone differs at one position.

Receptor libraries were prepared by 5' RACE. The sequencer listed for this sample is Illumina HiSeq 2500. The second PCR ran for roughly 7 to 11 cycles and used a J-beta primer mix along with a sample-barcoded 5' primer. A template-switch 5' adaptor carrying 12 random nucleotides introduced a unique molecular identifier onto each TCR beta cDNA molecule. At least 2.5 million CDR3-containing paired-end reads were obtained from each sample. First-strand cDNA was synthesized from all RNA with the Mint cDNA synthesis kit, primed by a TRBC-specific oligonucleotide. All cDNA was treated with uracil-DNA glycosylase and then went through a first 18-cycle PCR with the universal primers M1SS and BC2_uni_R. The authors' analysis ran thus. For normalization, 1 million high-quality reads, each with a distinct molecular identifier, were randomly selected from each sample. Reads with shared molecular identifiers were discarded instead of being binned into consensus sequences. CDR3 identification, clonotype clustering and error correction used MiTCR with a Q25 quality threshold and the strictest error-elimination algorithm. A nonparametric unseen species model with Euler transformation was used to estimate a lower bound on total TCR beta diversity. The public reads were reprocessed in TCRdb via fastp at Q25 and MiXCR, keeping in-frame beta chains. Each record represents a unique CDR3 protein, reported with the most common genes and DNA among its rows. TCRdb, not the authors, supplied the V and J calls. The sample includes hundreds of thousands of distinct CDR3 sequences, with roughly 50% observed a single time. The top ten hold about 38% of the sample.

Donors were 39 systemically healthy Caucasian individuals from Russia aged roughly 6 to 95 years. Each donor gave 8 to 10 milliliters of peripheral blood, drawn into EDTA-treated Vacutainer tubes. Ficoll-Paque density-gradient centrifugation was used to isolate PBMCs, with at least 6.5 million per sample. Total RNA was extracted from PBMCs with Trizol reagent, with at least 6 micrograms obtained per sample. For every donor, flow cytometry on a PBMC aliquot measured the percentage of naive CD45RAhigh/CD27high T cells. Trimming takes 0 bases from V and 0 bases from J, and the germline ends sit 6 bases apart. CDR3 length: 14 amino acids, cysteine to phenylalanine. The kept DNA is CDR3 alone, 42 bases in frame from the first base. Sequences SGHRS (CDR1) and YFSETQ (CDR2) are obtained from the germline V gene.

The V and J segments used are TRBV5-1 and TRBJ2-5; no confident D gene assignment can be made. This sequence was found in a man older than 75 in good health. Specimen: blood. CDR3 region: CASSLEGNQETQYF. The DNA reads as follows: TGCGCCAGCAGCTTGGAAGGGAACCAAGAGACCCAGTACTTC.